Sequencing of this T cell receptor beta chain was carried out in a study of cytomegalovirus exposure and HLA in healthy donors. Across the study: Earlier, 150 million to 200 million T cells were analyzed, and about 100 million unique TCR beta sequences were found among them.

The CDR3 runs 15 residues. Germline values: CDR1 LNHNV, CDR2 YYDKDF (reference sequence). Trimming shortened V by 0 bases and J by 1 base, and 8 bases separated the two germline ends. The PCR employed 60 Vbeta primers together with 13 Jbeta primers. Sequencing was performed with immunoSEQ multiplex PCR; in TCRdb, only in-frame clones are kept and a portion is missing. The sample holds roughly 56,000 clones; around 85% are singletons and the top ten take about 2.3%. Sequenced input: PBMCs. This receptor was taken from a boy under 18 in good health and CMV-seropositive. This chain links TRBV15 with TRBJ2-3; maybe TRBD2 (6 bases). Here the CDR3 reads CATSRDSSGTDTQYF. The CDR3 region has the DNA TGTGCCACCAGCAGAGATTCTAGCGGCACAGATACGCAGTATTTT.